This T cell receptor beta chain was documented in a study of T cell responses to AZD1222 COVID-19 vaccine. Study details: Researchers grouped second doses given at about 4 or about 12 weeks into one pool.

The CDR3 loop spans 14 amino acids. Deletions cut 2 bases from V and 2 bases from J, with 10 bases between. Germline CDR1 LNHNV, CDR2 YYDKDF (reference sequence). As for this clone: The antigen remains unidentified.

Study observations and caveats: Regions 160-218 and 743-854 dominated among vaccine-associated CD4 TCRs spanning spike. After the peak T cell response, and only then, were repertoires sampled. The study found Spike-specific TCR breadth and depth rose after two AZD1222 doses.

Generated by immunoSEQ multiplex PCR, the TCRdb table keeps only in-frame clones and is missing some. The sample shows 120,000 to 150,000 clones, about 90% of them seen only once. This chain uses TRBV15 with TRBJ2-7, with unresolved D. Sequencing used peripheral blood, obtained on day 0 of AZD1222 vaccination. The sequence was obtained from an adult in good health. This CDR3 is CATSRSRPTYEQYF. CDR3 sequence (DNA): TGTGCCACCAGCAGATCCCGGCCCACCTACGAGCAGTACTTC.